The 29 T cell receptor beta chains listed next were all sequenced from one sample in a study of brain T cells in children with intractable seizures. Regarding time point: blood from clinic visit 5 months post-surgery; TSC patient then seizure free. TCRdb keeps only in-frame clones here, not all; method: immunoSEQ multiplex PCR. The table lists 340,000 or so clones, about 94% of them singletons. Sample: peripheral blood, taken 4 to 6 months after surgery. These TCRs come from a boy in the first two years of life with tuberous sclerosis and intractable seizures.

The V call is TRBV30, the J call TRBJ2-2; 7 bases are a match to TRBD1. The CDR3 extends over 16 amino acids. Trimming took 3 bases from V and 3 from J; bases not matched to a gene: 10. CDR1 is GTSNPN, CDR2 SVGIG, per germline (reference sequence). CDR3 DNA sequence: TGTGCCTGGAGCACAGGGGTTTGGGCCGACACCGGGGAGCTGTTTTTT. Its translation: CAWSTGVWADTGELFF.

The rearrangement uses TRBV2 and TRBJ1-2; D remains ambiguous. The V and J ends lost 4 bases and 4 bases respectively, with 10 bases between them. The germline V gene has CDR1 SNHLY and CDR2 FYNNEI. This CDR3 is 13 amino acids long. CDR3 nucleotides: TGTGCCAGCAGTGCCGTCCAGTTCTATGGCTACACCTTC. Its translation is CASSAVQFYGYTF.

This clone has only one observation. The chain couples TRBV5-4 to TRBJ2-7, with TRBD2 identical over 10 bases. CDR3 size: 15 residues. Trimming took 4 bases from V and 1 from J; bases not matched to a gene: 5. From germline, CDR1 is SGHNT and CDR2 YYREEE (reference sequence). CDR3 coding DNA: TGTGCCAGCAGCCTCCAACTAGCGGGGTCCTACGAGCAGTACTTC. Its translation is CASSLQLAGSYEQYF.

The chain is built from TRBV2 and TRBJ2-7, with a weak D call TRBD1 (6 bases). The CDR3 contains 12 residues. The V end was cut by 8 bases, the J end by 3 bases, with 11 bases between. The germline V gene has CDR1 SNHLY and CDR2 FYNNEI. The CDR3 DNA reads as TGTGCCAGCCGAACGGACAGCTACGAGCAGTACTTC. As protein: CASRTDSYEQYF.

The rearrangement joins TRBV3-1 (or the pseudogene TRBV3-2) to TRBJ2-2; D perhaps matches TRBD2 (7 bases). CDR1 is LGHDT and CDR2 is YNNKEL in the germline V gene (reference sequence). Trimming shortened V by 4 bases and J by 6 bases, and 21 bases separated the two germline ends. This CDR3 is built from 17 residues. CDR3 loop: CASSPSYSGTTPGELFF. The CDR3 DNA follows: TGTGCCAGCAGCCCATCTTACAGCGGGACAACCCCCGGGGAGCTGTTTTTT.

The V and J genes are TRBV5-6 and TRBJ1-1; unclear D gene. This CDR3 is 14 amino acids long. V was cut by 1 base and J by 5 bases, with 12 bases left in between. The germline V gene encodes CDR1 SGHDT and CDR2 YYEEEE. The CDR3 loop reads CASSLLTLRTEAFF. The CDR3 DNA reads as TGTGCCAGCAGCTTGCTGACGTTGAGGACTGAAGCTTTCTTT.

The chain joins TRBV5-6 to TRBJ2-5; tentatively, D is TRBD1 or TRBD2 (5 bases each). Trimming stripped 3 bases from V and 4 bases from J, with 22 bases between. The CDR3 spans 17 residues. Germline CDR1 SGHDT, CDR2 YYEEEE. The CDR3 bases are TGTGCCAGCAGCTCCCGGGACGGAGCTGCGATTTTAGAGACCCAGTACTTC. Its translation is CASSSRDGAAILETQYF. The whole variable domain, filled in from reference TRBV5-6 and TRBJ2-5, reads DAGVTQSPTHLIKTRGQQVTLRCSPKSGHDTVSWYQQALGQGPQFIFQYYEEEERQRGNFPDRFSGHQFPNYSSELNVNALLLGDSALYLCASSSRDGAAILETQYFGPGTRLLVL.

This chain joins TRBV4-2 and TRBJ2-7, with 7 bases identical to TRBD2. The germline gives CDR1 LGHNA, CDR2 YNFKEQ. The CDR3 runs 18 residues. J was trimmed by 6 bases and V by 0 bases; bases with no gene match: 17. CDR3 nucleotide sequence: TGTGCCAGCAGCCAAGATATCGATCTAGCGGTACGTTCGTTCGAGCAGTACTTC. The encoded protein is CASSQDIDLAVRSFEQYF.

The chain employs TRBV28 and TRBJ2-1; D gene unclear. The CDR3 is 14 residues long. V was pared by 8 bases and J by 0 bases, with 11 bases between. CDR1 is MDHEN, CDR2 SYDVKM, per germline. The CDR3, as DNA: TGTGCCAGCTTGACCCGGAGCTCCTACAATGAGCAGTTCTTC. Its protein product is CASLTRSSYNEQFF.

The chain couples TRBV28 to TRBJ2-4; 7 nucleotides agree with TRBD2. This CDR3 comprises 17 residues. Germline CDR1 reads MDHEN; CDR2 reads SYDVKM. V was pared by 6 bases and J by 1 base, with 12 bases of the junction left unmatched. The CDR3 loop is CASSPLSRGEAKNIQYF. Written as DNA, the CDR3 is TGTGCCAGCAGCCCCTTAAGCCGGGGGGAGGCCAAAAACATTCAGTACTTC.

The J gene is TRBJ2-7, the V gene TRBV7-6; unclear D gene. This CDR3 has 15 residues. CDR1 SGHVS and CDR2 FNYEAQ come from the germline V gene. V shed 5 bases and J shed 0 bases, with 14 bases lying between them. The CDR3 DNA reads as TGTGCCAGCAGCGCACGGCAGTTAAGCTCCTACGAGCAGTACTTC. Protein product: CASSARQLSSYEQYF.

This clone appeared a single time. The chain carries TRBV30 and TRBJ2-1; D is perhaps TRBD2 (6 bases). The CDR3 runs 13 residues. The V end lost 2 bases, the J end lost 7 bases, and 12 bases lay between the germline ends. The germline CDR1 and CDR2 sequences are GTSNPN and SVGIG (reference sequence). CDR3 residues: CAWSRLAPNEQFF. The CDR3 DNA reads TGTGCCTGGAGTCGGCTAGCGCCTAATGAGCAGTTCTTC. The complete variable domain, with remaining parts taken from reference TRBV30 and TRBJ2-1, reads SQTIHQWPATLVQPVGSPLSLECTVEGTSNPNLYWYRQAAGRGLQLLFYSVGIGQISSEVPQNLSASRPQDRQFILSSKKLLLSDSGFYLCAWSRLAPNEQFFGPGTRLTVL.

This clone was detected a few times. The chain combines TRBV27 with TRBJ1-1; no clear D. The V gene lost 6 bases and the J gene lost 5 bases, with 10 bases spanning the gap. This CDR3 has 12 amino acids. Germline lookup yields CDR1 MNHEY and CDR2 SMNVEV (reference sequence). The CDR3 nucleotides are TGTGCCAGCAGAACTAAAGATACTGAAGCTTTCTTT. This codes for CASRTKDTEAFF.

The CDR3 bases are TGCGCCAGCAGCCTATCGGGATCCGGAAACACCATATATTTT. Amino acid sequence: CASSLSGSGNTIYF. The chain is built from TRBV4-1 and TRBJ1-3; D unresolved. Germline V lookup: CDR1 MGHRA, CDR2 YSYEKL. The germline V and J ends were trimmed by 4 bases and 4 bases, with 11 bases remaining between them. The length of the CDR3 is 14 residues.

The chain couples TRBV7-3 to TRBJ2-3; D possibly corresponds to TRBD2 (6 bases). Germline V gene sequence: CDR1 SGHTA, CDR2 FQGTGA. The V end was cut by 3 bases, the J end by 7 bases, with 17 bases between. The CDR3 runs 15 residues. CDR3 residues: CASSLDGGFINTQYF. DNA for the CDR3: TGTGCCAGCAGCTTGGACGGGGGTTTTATAAATACGCAGTATTTT.

The chain uses TRBV9 and TRBJ1-1; D unresolved. Germline V gives CDR1 SGDLS, CDR2 YYNGEE. The CDR3 loop spans 15 amino acids. Deletions cut 4 bases from V and 0 bases from J, with 13 bases between. Here the CDR3 reads CASSLVSDLNTEAFF. The CDR3, as DNA: TGTGCCAGCAGCTTGGTATCCGACTTGAACACTGAAGCTTTCTTT.

The chain couples TRBV7-8 to TRBJ1-3, with TRBD1 matching 7 bases. V lost 4 bases, J lost 0 bases, and 9 bases stayed unmatched. This CDR3 region has 17 residues. In germline, CDR1 is SGHVS, CDR2 FQNEAQ. CDR3 amino acids: CASSSMTGINSGNTIYF. DNA for the CDR3: TGTGCCAGCAGCTCCATGACAGGGATCAACTCTGGAAACACCATATATTTT.

This clone was found once. This chain links TRBV2 with TRBJ2-3; a weak D match, TRBD2 (6 bases). Germline loops: CDR1 SNHLY, CDR2 FYNNEI. V gave up 9 bases and J gave up 2 bases, with 15 bases separating them. This CDR3 is built from 14 residues. The CDR3 region has the DNA TGTGCCAGATCTCCACGGACTAACACAGATACGCAGTATTTT. Translating it yields CARSPRTNTDTQYF.

The sample holds one count of this clone. CDR3: CASSQEGPGLSYEQYF. The DNA of the CDR3 is TGTGCCAGCAGCCAAGAGGGTCCCGGGTTGAGCTACGAGCAGTACTTC. This chain links TRBV3-1 (or the pseudogene TRBV3-2) with TRBJ2-7; D is unclear. CDR3 length equals 16 residues. Looked up from germline, CDR1 is LGHDT and CDR2 is YNNKEL (reference sequence). Trimming took off 0 bases at V and 3 bases at J, with 15 bases between the two ends.

The chain has TRBV7-8 and TRBJ2-7, with TRBD2 identical over 7 bases. The CDR3 is made up of 16 amino acids. Germline V gene sequence: CDR1 SGHVS, CDR2 FQNEAQ. The J segment lost 3 bases and the V segment lost 0 bases, leaving 8 bases of the junction unmatched. CDR3 residues: CASSLAVAGTHYEQYF. CDR3 coding DNA: TGTGCCAGCAGCTTAGCGGTAGCGGGTACCCACTACGAGCAGTACTTC.

The rearrangement links TRBV4-1 to TRBJ2-3; 7 bases match TRBD2. V shed 2 bases, J shed 1 base, and the junction held 3 bases outside the gene matches. This CDR3 spans 15 amino acids. Germline CDR1 reads MGHRA; CDR2 reads YSYEKL. The CDR3 here is CASSQFTSGTDTQYF. The CDR3 DNA follows: TGCGCCAGCAGCCAATTTACTAGCGGCACAGATACGCAGTATTTT.

J is TRBJ2-1 and V is TRBV29-1; TRBD2 aligns across 11 bases. V dropped 6 bases and J dropped 5; count of bases not matched to a gene: 3. The length of the CDR3 is 13 residues. CDR1 is SQVTM and CDR2 is ANQGSEA in the germline V gene. CDR3: CSVGTSGHNEQFF. The CDR3 DNA sequence: TGCAGCGTGGGGACTAGCGGACACAATGAGCAGTTCTTC.

The J gene is TRBJ1-5, the V gene TRBV6-5; D is unresolved. CDR3 length: 13 amino acids. V lost 4 bases and J lost 9, with 13 bases in between. Germline CDR1 and CDR2: MNHEY and SVGAGI. The CDR3, as DNA: TGTGCCAGCAGTTTCGGGTCCGCGCGGCCCCAGCATTTT. Its translation is CASSFGSARPQHF.

CDR3 DNA sequence: TGTGCCAGTAGTATAGTTAGACAAAACTATGGCTACACCTTC. Its translation: CASSIVRQNYGYTF. The rearrangement links TRBV19 to TRBJ1-2; no firm D call. V lost 1 base and J lost 2, with 8 bases in between. This CDR3 is 14 amino acids long. Germline values: CDR1 LNHDA, CDR2 SQIVND (reference sequence).

The rearrangement uses TRBV10-1 and TRBJ1-1; D is perhaps TRBD1 (6 bases). CDR3 size: 15 residues. Germline values: CDR1 WNHNN, CDR2 SYGVQD (reference sequence). Trimming pared 2 bases from V and 5 bases from J, leaving 15 bases between. CDR3 sequence: CASSEALRGITEAFF. DNA for the CDR3: TGCGCCAGCAGTGAGGCATTGAGGGGGATTACTGAAGCTTTCTTT.

V gene TRBV4-1 combines with J gene TRBJ2-1; 13 bases are shared with TRBD2. This CDR3 comprises 16 residues. The J segment lost 8 bases and the V segment lost 6 bases, leaving 10 bases of the junction unmatched. Germline values: CDR1 MGHRA, CDR2 YSYEKL. CDR3 coding DNA: TGCGCCAGCAGTCTCACTAGCGGGAGGGCCAGGGATGAGCAGTTCTTC. This gives the protein CASSLTSGRARDEQFF.

The rearrangement joins TRBV10-3 to TRBJ2-1, with D possibly matching TRBD1 (5 bases). The germline V gene encodes CDR1 ENHRY and CDR2 SYGVKD. The CDR3 runs 16 residues. Trimming left V 5 bases short and J 5 bases short, with 19 bases between. DNA for the CDR3: TGTGCCATCAGTAAGCCGTTGGGGCCCTTACACAATGAGCAGTTCTTC. It encodes CAISKPLGPLHNEQFF.

The rearrangement uses TRBV5-6 and TRBJ1-2; no firm D call. Germline V gene sequence: CDR1 SGHDT, CDR2 YYEEEE. V lost 4 bases, J lost 2 bases, and 9 bases lay in between. The CDR3 sequence is 13 residues long. This CDR3 reads CASSPSINYGYTF. The CDR3 DNA reads as TGTGCCAGCAGCCCTTCGATAAACTATGGCTACACCTTC.

V gene TRBV19 combines with J gene TRBJ2-5, with D maybe TRBD1 (6 bases). Trimming took off 0 bases at V and 4 bases at J, with 12 bases between the two ends. Germline V gives CDR1 LNHDA, CDR2 SQIVND (reference sequence). This CDR3 has 15 residues. CDR3 residues: CASSIDHQGLETQYF. In nucleotides, the CDR3 is TGTGCCAGTAGTATAGATCATCAGGGGCTAGAGACCCAGTACTTC.